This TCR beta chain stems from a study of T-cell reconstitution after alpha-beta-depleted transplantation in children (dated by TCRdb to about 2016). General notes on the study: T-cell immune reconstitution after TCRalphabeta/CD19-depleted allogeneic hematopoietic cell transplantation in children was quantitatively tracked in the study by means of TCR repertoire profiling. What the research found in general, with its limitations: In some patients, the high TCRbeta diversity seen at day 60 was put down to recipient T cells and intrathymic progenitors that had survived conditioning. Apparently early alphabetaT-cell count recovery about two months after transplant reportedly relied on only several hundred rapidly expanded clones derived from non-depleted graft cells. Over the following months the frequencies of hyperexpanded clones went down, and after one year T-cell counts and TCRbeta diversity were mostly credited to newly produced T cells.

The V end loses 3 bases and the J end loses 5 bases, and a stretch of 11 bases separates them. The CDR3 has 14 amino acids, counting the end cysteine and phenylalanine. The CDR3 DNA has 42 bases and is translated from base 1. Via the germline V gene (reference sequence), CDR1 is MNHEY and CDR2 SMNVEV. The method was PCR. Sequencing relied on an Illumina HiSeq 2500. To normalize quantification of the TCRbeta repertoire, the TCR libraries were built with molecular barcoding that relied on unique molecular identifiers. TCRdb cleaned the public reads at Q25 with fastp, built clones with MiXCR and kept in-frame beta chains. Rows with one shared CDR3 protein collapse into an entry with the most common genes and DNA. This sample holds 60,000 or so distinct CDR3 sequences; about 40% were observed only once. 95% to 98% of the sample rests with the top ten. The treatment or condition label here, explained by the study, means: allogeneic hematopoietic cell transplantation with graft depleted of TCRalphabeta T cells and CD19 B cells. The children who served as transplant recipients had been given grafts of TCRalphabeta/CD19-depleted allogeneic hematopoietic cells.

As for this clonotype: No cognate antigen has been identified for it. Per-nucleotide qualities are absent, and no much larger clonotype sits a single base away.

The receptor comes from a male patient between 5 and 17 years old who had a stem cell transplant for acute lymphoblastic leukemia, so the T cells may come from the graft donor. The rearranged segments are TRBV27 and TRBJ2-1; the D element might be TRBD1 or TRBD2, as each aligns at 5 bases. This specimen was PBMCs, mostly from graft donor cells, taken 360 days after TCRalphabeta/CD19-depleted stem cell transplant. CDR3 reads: CASSLGRPNNEQFF. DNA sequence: TGTGCCAGCAGTTTGGGACGGCCTAACAATGAGCAGTTCTTC.